The present entry profiles one T cell receptor beta chain with its context. This record comes from a study of cytotoxic CD8 clonotypes in ibrutinib-treated CLL. The wider study: Partial responses totalled approximately 25 and complete responses 2; after median approximately 64 months, roughly 14 remained remitted and approximately twelve progressed. Productive templates averaged approximately 260,000 per sample, and productive rearrangements some 96,000.

The assay was immunoSEQ multiplex PCR, and TCRdb's table has in-frame clones only and misses some. The sample has about 180,000 clones, 84% seen once. CDR1 LNHDA and CDR2 SQIVND come from the germline V gene (reference sequence). The CDR3 sequence is 15 residues long. Between the trimmed V and J ends, which lost 6 bases and 0 bases, there was a span of 11 bases. The sample consisted of PBMCs, taken after 24 months of ibrutinib treatment. The chain links TRBV19 to TRBJ1-4; a weak D match, TRBD1 (5 bases). This receptor was taken from a human donor with chronic lymphocytic leukemia. The CDR3 spells CASSVTGPTNEKLFF. The DNA for the CDR3 is TGTGCCAGTAGCGTTACAGGACCAACTAATGAAAAACTGTTTTTT.